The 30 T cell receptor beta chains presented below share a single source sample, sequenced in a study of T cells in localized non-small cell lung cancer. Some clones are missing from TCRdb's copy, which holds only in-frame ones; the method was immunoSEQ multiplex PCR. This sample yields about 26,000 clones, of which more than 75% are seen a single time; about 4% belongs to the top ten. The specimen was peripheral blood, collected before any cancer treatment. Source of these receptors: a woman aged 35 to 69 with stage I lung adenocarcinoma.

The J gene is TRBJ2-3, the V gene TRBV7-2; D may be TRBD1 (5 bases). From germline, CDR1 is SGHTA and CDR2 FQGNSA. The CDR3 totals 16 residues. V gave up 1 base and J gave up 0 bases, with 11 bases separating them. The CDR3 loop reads CASSLGWGRSTDTQYF. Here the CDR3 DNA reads TGTGCCAGCAGCTTAGGGTGGGGCAGAAGCACAGATACGCAGTATTTT.

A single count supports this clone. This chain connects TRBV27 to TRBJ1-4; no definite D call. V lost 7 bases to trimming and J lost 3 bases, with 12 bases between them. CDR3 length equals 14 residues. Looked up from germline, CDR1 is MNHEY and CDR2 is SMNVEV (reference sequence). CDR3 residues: CASKNKNANEKLFF. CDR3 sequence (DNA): TGTGCCAGCAAGAATAAGAATGCTAATGAAAAACTGTTTTTT.

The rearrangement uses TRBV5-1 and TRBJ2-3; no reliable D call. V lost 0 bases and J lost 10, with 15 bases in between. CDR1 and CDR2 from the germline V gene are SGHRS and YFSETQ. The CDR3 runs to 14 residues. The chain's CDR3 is CASSLGLEVGSQYF. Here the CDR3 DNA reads TGCGCCAGCAGCTTGGGACTTGAGGTGGGTTCGCAGTATTTT. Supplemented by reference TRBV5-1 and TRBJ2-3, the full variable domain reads KAGVTQTPRYLIKTRGQQVTLSCSPISGHRSVSWYQQTPGQGLQFLFEYFSETQRNKGNFPGRFSGRQFSNSRSEMNVSTLELGDSALYLCASSLGLEVGSQYFGPGTRLTVL.

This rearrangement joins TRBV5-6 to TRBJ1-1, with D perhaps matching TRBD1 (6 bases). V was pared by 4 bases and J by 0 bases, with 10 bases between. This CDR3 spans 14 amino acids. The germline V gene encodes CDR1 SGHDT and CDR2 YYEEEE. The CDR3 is CASSEGHLNTEAFF. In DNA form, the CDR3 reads TGTGCCAGCAGCGAGGGACATTTGAACACTGAAGCTTTCTTT. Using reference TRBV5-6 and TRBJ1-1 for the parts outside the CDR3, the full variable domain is DAGVTQSPTHLIKTRGQQVTLRCSPKSGHDTVSWYQQALGQGPQFIFQYYEEEERQRGNFPDRFSGHQFPNYSSELNVNALLLGDSALYLCASSEGHLNTEAFFGQGTRLTVV.

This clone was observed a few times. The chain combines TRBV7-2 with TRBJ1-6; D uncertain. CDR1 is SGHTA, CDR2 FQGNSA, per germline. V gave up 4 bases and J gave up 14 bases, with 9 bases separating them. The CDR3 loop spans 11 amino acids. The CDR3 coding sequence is TGTGCCAGCAGCTCGTCTAATACCCTCCACTTT. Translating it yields CASSSSNTLHF.

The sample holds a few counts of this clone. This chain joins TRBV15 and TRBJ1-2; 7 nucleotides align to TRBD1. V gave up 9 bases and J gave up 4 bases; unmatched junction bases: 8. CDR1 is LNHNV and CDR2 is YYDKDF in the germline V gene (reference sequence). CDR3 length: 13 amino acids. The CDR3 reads CATGTASRYGYTF. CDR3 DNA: TGTGCCACGGGGACAGCCTCCCGCTATGGCTACACCTTC.

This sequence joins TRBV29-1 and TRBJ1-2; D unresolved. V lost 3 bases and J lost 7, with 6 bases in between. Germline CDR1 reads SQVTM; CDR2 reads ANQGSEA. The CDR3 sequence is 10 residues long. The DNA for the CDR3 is TGCAGCGTTGAGGAGGGTGGCTACACCTTC. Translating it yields CSVEEGGYTF.

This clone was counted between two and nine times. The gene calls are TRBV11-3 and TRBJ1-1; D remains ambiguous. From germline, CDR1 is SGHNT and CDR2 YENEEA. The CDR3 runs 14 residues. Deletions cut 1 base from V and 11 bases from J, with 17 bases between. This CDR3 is CASSLVHGSGNAFF. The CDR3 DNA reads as TGTGCCAGCAGCTTAGTCCATGGCTCGGGGAACGCTTTCTTT. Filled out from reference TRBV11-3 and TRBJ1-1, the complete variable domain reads EAGVVQSPRYKIIEKKQPVAFWCNPISGHNTLYWYLQNLGQGPELLIRYENEEAVDDSQLPKDRFSAERLKGVDSTLKIQPAELGDSAVYLCASSLVHGSGNAFFGQGTRLTVV.

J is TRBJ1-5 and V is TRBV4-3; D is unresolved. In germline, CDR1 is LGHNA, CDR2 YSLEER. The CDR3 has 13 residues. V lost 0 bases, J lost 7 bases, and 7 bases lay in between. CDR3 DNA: TGCGCCAGCAGCCAAGATAAGGGACAGCCCCAGCATTTT. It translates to CASSQDKGQPQHF.

The DNA for the CDR3 is TGTGCCAGCAGTTGGGAGGGACAGGGTAGCTCACCCCTCCACTTT. This gives the protein CASSWEGQGSSPLHF. This chain joins TRBV6-6 and TRBJ1-6, with 9 bases lining up with TRBD1. V was clipped by 4 bases and J by 10 bases; unmatched bases: 8. From germline, CDR1 is MNHNY and CDR2 SVGAGI (reference sequence). There are 15 residues in the CDR3.

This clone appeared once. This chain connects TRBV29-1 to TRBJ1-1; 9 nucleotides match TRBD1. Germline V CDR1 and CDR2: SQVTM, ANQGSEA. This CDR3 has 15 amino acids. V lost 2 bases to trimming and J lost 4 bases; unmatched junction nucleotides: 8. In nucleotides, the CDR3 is TGCAGCGTTGAATTTGGGACAGGGCAGTTCACTGAAGCTTTCTTT. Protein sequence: CSVEFGTGQFTEAFF.

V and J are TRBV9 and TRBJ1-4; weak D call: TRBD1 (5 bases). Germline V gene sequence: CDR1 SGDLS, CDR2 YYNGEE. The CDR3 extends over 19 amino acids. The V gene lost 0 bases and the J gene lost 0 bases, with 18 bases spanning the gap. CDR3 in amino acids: CASSVGAPGTDATNEKLFF. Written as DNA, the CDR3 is TGTGCCAGCAGCGTAGGGGCCCCGGGGACCGATGCAACTAATGAAAAACTGTTTTTT. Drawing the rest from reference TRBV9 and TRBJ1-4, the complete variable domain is DSGVTQTPKHLITATGQRVTLRCSPRSGDLSVYWYQQSLDQGLQFLIQYYNGEERAKGNILERFSAQQFPDLHSELNLSSLELGDSALYFCASSVGAPGTDATNEKLFFGSGTQLSVL.

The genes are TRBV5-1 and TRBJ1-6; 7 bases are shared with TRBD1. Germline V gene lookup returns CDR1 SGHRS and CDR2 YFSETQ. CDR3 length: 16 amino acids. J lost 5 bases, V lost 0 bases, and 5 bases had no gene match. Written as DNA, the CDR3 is TGCGCCAGCAGCTTGGTTGCAGGGGGGAATAATTCACCCCTCCACTTT. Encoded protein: CASSLVAGGNNSPLHF.

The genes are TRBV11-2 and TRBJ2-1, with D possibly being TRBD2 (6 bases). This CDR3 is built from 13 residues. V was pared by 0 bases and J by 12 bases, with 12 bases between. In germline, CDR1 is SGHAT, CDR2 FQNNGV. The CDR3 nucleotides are TGTGCCAGCAGCTTAGAGAGTGCGGGGCGGCAGTTCTTC. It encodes CASSLESAGRQFF.

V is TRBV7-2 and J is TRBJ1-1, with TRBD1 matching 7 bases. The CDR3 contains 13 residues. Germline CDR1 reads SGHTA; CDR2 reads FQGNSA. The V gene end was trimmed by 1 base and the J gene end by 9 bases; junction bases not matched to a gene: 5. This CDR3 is CASSLEEGAKAFF. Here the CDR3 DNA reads TGTGCCAGCAGCTTAGAGGAGGGGGCGAAAGCTTTCTTT.

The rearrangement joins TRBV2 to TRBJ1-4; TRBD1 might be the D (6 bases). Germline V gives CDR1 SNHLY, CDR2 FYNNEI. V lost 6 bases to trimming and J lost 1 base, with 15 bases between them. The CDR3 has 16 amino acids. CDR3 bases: TGTGCCAGCAGCCTAGGGGGGGACGTAACTAATGAAAAACTGTTTTTT. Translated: CASSLGGDVTNEKLFF.

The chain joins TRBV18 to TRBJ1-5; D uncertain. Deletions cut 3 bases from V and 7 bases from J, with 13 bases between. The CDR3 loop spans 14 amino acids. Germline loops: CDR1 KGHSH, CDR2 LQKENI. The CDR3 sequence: CASSPSRSGQPQHF. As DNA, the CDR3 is TGTGCCAGCTCACCGTCGAGGTCCGGCCAGCCCCAGCATTTT.

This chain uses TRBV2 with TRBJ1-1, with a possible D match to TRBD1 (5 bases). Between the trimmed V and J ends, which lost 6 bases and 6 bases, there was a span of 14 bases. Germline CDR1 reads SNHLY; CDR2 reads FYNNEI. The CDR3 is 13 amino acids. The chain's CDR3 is CASREWRDAEAFF. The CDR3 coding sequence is TGTGCCAGCAGGGAATGGCGGGACGCTGAAGCTTTCTTT.

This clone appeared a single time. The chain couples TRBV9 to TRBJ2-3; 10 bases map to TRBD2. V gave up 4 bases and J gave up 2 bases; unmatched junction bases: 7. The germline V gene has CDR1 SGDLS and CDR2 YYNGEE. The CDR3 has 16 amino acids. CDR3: CASSPRSGGTTDTQYF. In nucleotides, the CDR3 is TGTGCCAGCAGCCCACGTAGCGGGGGGACCACAGATACGCAGTATTTT.

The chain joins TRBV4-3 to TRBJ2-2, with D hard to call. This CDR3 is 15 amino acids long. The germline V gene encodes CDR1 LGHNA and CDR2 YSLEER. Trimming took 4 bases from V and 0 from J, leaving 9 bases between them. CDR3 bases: TGCGCCAGCAGCCTTAGCCATTCGAACACCGGGGAGCTGTTTTTT. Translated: CASSLSHSNTGELFF.

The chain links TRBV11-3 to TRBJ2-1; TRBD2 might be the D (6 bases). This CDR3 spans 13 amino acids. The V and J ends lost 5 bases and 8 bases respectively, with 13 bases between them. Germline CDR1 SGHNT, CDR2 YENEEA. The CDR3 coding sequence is TGTGCCAGCAGCATGACTAGTTCCTATGAGCAGTTCTTC. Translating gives CASSMTSSYEQFF.

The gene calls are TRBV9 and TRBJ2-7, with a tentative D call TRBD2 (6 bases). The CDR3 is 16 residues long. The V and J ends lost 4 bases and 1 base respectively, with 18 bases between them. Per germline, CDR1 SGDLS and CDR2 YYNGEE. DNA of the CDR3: TGTGCCAGCAGCCCCGGCGGGCGGGGAGTATCCTACGAGCAGTACTTC. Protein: CASSPGGRGVSYEQYF.

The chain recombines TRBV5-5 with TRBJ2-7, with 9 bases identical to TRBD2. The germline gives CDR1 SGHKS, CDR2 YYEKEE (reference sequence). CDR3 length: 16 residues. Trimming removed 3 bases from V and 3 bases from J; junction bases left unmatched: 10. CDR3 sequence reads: CASSYQLRGGSYEQYF. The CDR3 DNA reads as TGTGCCAGCAGCTACCAGTTGCGGGGGGGTAGCTACGAGCAGTACTTC. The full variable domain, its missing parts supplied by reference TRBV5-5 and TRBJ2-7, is DAGVTQSPTHLIKTRGQQVTLRCSPISGHKSVSWYQQVLGQGPQFIFQYYEKEERGRGNFPDRFSARQFPNYSSELNVNALLLGDSALYLCASSYQLRGGSYEQYFGPGTRLTVT.

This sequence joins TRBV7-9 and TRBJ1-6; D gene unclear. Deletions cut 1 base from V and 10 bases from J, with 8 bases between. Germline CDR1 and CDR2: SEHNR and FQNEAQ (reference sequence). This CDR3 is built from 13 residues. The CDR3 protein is CASSLGHSSPLHF. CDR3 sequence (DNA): TGTGCCAGCAGCTTAGGTCACAGCTCACCCCTCCACTTT.

The DNA of the CDR3 is TGTGCCAGCAGCTTCGACAGGGGGCGCGGGGAGACCCAGTACTTC. It codes for CASSFDRGRGETQYF. The chain carries TRBV5-6 and TRBJ2-5; 10 bases fit TRBD1. V lost 2 bases, J lost 5 bases, and 6 bases stayed unmatched. The CDR3 is 15 residues long. Germline values: CDR1 SGHDT, CDR2 YYEEEE.

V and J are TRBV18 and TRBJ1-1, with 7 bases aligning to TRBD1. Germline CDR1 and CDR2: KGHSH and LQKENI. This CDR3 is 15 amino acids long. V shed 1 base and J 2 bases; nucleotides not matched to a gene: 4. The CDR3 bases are TGTGCCAGCTCACCACGAGGGGGCAGAAACACTGAAGCTTTCTTT. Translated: CASSPRGGRNTEAFF.

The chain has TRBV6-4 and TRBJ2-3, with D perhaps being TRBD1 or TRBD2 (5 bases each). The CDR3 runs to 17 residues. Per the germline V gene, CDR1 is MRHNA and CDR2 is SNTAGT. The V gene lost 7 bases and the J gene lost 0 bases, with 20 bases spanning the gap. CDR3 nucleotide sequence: TGTGCCAGCACCACCTCGATGGGGGATTCTAGCACAGATACGCAGTATTTT. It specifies CASTTSMGDSSTDTQYF.

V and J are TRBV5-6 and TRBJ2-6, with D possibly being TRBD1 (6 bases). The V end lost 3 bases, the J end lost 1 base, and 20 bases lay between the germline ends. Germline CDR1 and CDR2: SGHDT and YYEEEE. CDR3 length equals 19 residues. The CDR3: CASSSTGQRAPSGANVLTF. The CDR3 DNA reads TGTGCCAGCAGCTCAACAGGACAGAGGGCGCCTTCTGGGGCCAACGTCCTGACTTTC.

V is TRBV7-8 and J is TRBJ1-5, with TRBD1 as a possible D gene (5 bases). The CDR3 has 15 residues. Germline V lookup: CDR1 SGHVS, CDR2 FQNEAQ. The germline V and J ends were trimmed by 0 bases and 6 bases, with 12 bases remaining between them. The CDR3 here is CASSLARQGGQPQHF. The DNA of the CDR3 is TGTGCCAGCAGCTTAGCAAGGCAGGGTGGTCAGCCCCAGCATTTT.

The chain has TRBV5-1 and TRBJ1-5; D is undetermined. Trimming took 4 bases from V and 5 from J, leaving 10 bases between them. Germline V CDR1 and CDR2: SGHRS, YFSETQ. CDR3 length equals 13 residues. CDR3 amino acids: CASSEETDQPQHF. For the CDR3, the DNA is TGCGCCAGCAGCGAGGAGACCGATCAGCCCCAGCATTTT.